This passage covers 7 T cell receptor beta chains from one sample sequenced in a study of human T cells and chemical hapten exposure. Using its own MiXCR run on the RACE reads, TCRdb lists one record per CDR3 protein. The sample records under 45,000 distinct CDR3 sequences, roughly 5% being singletons. The time point is: healthy volunteer bleed at 6 weeks. Total RNA was isolated from unfractionated whole blood. Sequenced: whole blood. All receptors come from a human donor in good health. Some clones in this sample may be carry-over from other donors' samples.

The rearrangement joins TRBV5-1 to TRBJ1-2, with D maybe TRBD1 (5 bases). Deletions cut 0 bases from V and 13 bases from J, with 13 bases between. Germline values: CDR1 SGHRS, CDR2 YFSETQ. The CDR3 sequence is 12 residues long. The chain's CDR3 is CASSLESGTSTF. CDR3 bases: TGCGCCAGCAGCTTGGAGTCCGGGACCTCCACCTTC.

This clonotype was observed a handful of times. Because the CDR3 is missing its conserved closing phenylalanine or tryptophan, this is likely a read error. V and J are TRBV20-1 and TRBJ2-7, with TRBD2 matching over 9 bases. CDR3 length equals 14 residues. The junction had 8 bases not matched to a gene; V was cut back by 5 bases and J by 3 bases. CDR1 DFQATT and CDR2 SNEGSKA come from the germline V gene (reference sequence). The DNA of the CDR3 is TGCAGTGCTGCCTCCGGGACTAGCAACTACGAGCAGTACTCC. This codes for CSAASGTSNYEQYS.

This clonotype has just a few counts. The chain joins TRBV29-1 to TRBJ1-1; D gene ambiguous. Per germline, CDR1 SQVTM and CDR2 ANQGSEA. This CDR3 contains 12 residues. Trimming cost V 3 bases and J 6 bases, with 11 bases left between them. DNA of the CDR3: TGCAGCGTTGACGGGTGTGTCGCTGAAGCTTTCTTT. Translating it yields CSVDGCVAEAFF.

This clonotype came up a few times. The DNA of the CDR3 is TGTGCCAGCAGCTTGGCCCGGGGGGAAGAGACCCAGTACTTC. Translation gives CASSLARGEETQYF. The chain employs TRBV5-6 and TRBJ2-5, with 7 bases identical to TRBD2. The V gene's germline CDR1 is SGHDT and CDR2 YYEEEE. V was pared by 0 bases and J by 3 bases, with 2 bases of the junction left unmatched. This CDR3 spans 14 amino acids.

This clonotype was seen at least ten times. This chain connects TRBV29-1 to TRBJ2-1; no firm D call. The germline V and J ends were trimmed by 2 bases and 8 bases, with 13 bases remaining between them. Germline V CDR1 and CDR2: SQVTM, ANQGSEA. The CDR3 has 13 amino acids. The CDR3 coding sequence is TGCAGCGTTGAACACCCCCTAGAGGATGAGCAGTTCTTC. It yields the protein CSVEHPLEDEQFF.

This clonotype was recorded many times. The chain combines TRBV27 with TRBJ2-1; 9 bases agree with TRBD1. V lost 2 bases, J lost 4 bases, and 6 bases stayed unmatched. The germline V gene encodes CDR1 MNHEY and CDR2 SMNVEV (reference sequence). The CDR3 contains 16 residues. The chain's CDR3 is CASSLVWDRAYNEQFF. CDR3 sequence (DNA): TGTGCCAGCAGTTTAGTCTGGGACAGGGCATACAATGAGCAGTTCTTC.

V usage is TRBV25-1 and J usage is TRBJ2-1; D may be TRBD2 (7 bases). Germline CDR1 and CDR2: MGHDK and SYGVNS. This CDR3 contains 12 residues. V lost 6 bases, J lost 9 bases, and 12 bases lay in between. Here the CDR3 reads CASRGGVREQFF. CDR3 nucleotides: TGTGCCAGCAGAGGGGGGGTCCGTGAGCAGTTCTTC.